One T cell receptor (beta chain) is described in this entry. TCRdb re-derived calls from the RACE reads in MiXCR, one entry per CDR3 protein. The sample comprises fewer than 300,000 distinct CDR3 sequences, more than 6.5% of which are singletons, and over 2% rests with the top ten. This entry belongs to a study of human T cells and chemical hapten exposure. Looking at the study overall: Per-sample variation in TCR yield stemmed mainly from small pooled library volume differences.

Time point here: pre-sensitization, week 0. Treatment of the sample: therapeutic diphenylcyclopropenone sensitization with weekly scalp DPC. Donors were 18 to 70-year-old alopecia patients suitable for DPC. The sequences come from whole blood, collected in connection with sensitization to the hapten diphenylcyclopropenone (DPC). The sequence was collected from a woman aged 40 to 49 with alopecia areata. Some clones in this sample may be carry-over from other donors' samples.

This chain's CDR3 is CATSRVNRGSDTQYF. For the CDR3, the DNA is TGTGCCACCAGCAGAGTGAATCGGGGATCAGATACGCAGTATTTT. The chain is built from TRBV15 and TRBJ2-3, with D possibly being TRBD2 (5 bases). The CDR3 consists of 15 residues. Germline CDR1 LNHNV, CDR2 YYDKDF (reference sequence). Trimming pared 1 base from V and 4 bases from J, leaving 12 bases between. The variable domain in full, with the rest retrieved from reference TRBV15 and TRBJ2-3, is DAMVIQNPRYQVTQFGKPVTLSCSQTLNHNVMYWYQQKSSQAPKLLFHYYDKDFNNEADTPDNFQSRRPNTSFCFLDIRSPGLGDTAMYLCATSRVNRGSDTQYFGPGTRLTVL.